The rows below give T cell receptor beta chains drawn from one sample of a study of immune cell composition in non-small cell lung cancer. Data came from immunoSEQ multiplex PCR; TCRdb stores just in-frame clones and leaves some out. Of 14,000 to 15,000 clones in the sample, about 69% were seen once. Material for sequencing was lung tumor tissue. These receptors originate from a human donor with non-small cell lung cancer. CDR3s include the opening cysteine and the closing phenylalanine or tryptophan. A D gene is named only where the DNA matches it firmly. Size tells how often a clone was seen (once, few, many) or the class of an expanded clone, and some rows leave it out.

abundance,d_gene,v_gene,j_gene,CDR3nt,CDR3aa
-,-,TRBV5-1,TRBJ1-2,TGCGCCAGCAGCTTGCTTGCCACAGCCTCCTATGGCTACACCTTC,CASSLLATASYGYTF
once,-,TRBV6-1,TRBJ2-2,TGTGCCAGCAGTGGGAACGGACAGAACACCGGGGAGCTGTTTTTT,CASSGNGQNTGELFF
-,-,TRBV6-1,TRBJ2-1,TGTGCCAGCAAGGGGGTTCTAGATGAGCAGTTCTTC,CASKGVLDEQFF
once,TRBD2,TRBV18,TRBJ2-3,TGTGCCAGCTCTGCTGGACTAGCGGGGCCAGCTAGCACAGATACGCAGTATTTT,CASSAGLAGPASTDTQYF
-,TRBD1,TRBV30,TRBJ2-2,TGTGCCTGGAGTACAGGGGGCACCGGGGAGCTGTTTTTT,CAWSTGGTGELFF
-,TRBD2,TRBV27,TRBJ2-5,TGTGCCAGCAGTTTATCCCTCCGACTAGCGGGGACCCGGGGGACCCAGTACTTC,CASSLSLRLAGTRGTQYF
once,-,TRBV7-9,TRBJ1-4,TGTGCCAGCAGCTTGAGTTCCGCAACTAATGAAAAACTGTTTTTT,CASSLSSATNEKLFF
-,TRBD1,TRBV7-9,TRBJ2-5,TGTGCCAGCAGCCCCAGACAGGGAAAAGAGACCCAGTACTTC,CASSPRQGKETQYF
-,-,TRBV22-1,TRBJ2-1,TGTCCTGGGAGCGCTCTAGACAGGGATGAGCAGTTCTTC,CPGSALDRDEQFF
once,-,TRBV18,TRBJ1-4,TGTGCCAGCTCACCACCGAACTTGGCAGGGAATGAAAAACTGTTTTTT,CASSPPNLAGNEKLFF
-,TRBD2,TRBV10-3,TRBJ2-3,TGTGCCATCAGTGATCAGCGGGGGGGCCCAGATACGCAGTATTTT,CAISDQRGGPDTQYF
-,TRBD1,TRBV5-6,TRBJ1-1,TGTGCCAGCAGCACTCGACAGGGGGCGGTCATGAACACTGAAGCTTTCTTT,CASSTRQGAVMNTEAFF
-,TRBD1,TRBV19,TRBJ2-1,TGTGCCAGTAGTCTGGGACAGGGTTCCCGGTTCTTC,CASSLGQGSRFF
-,-,TRBV2,TRBJ1-2,TGTGCCAGCGCAACAGGGCGGTATGGCTACACCTTC,CASATGRYGYTF
-,-,TRBV7-8,TRBJ1-5,TGTGCCAGCAGCCAGGGGCAGTTCAAAGCCGGTCAGCCCCAGCATTTT,CASSQGQFKAGQPQHF
-,-,TRBV9,TRBJ2-6,TGTGCCAGCAGCCCCGTATGGGGGGTTCCCTCTGGGGCCAACGTCCTGACTTTC,CASSPVWGVPSGANVLTF
-,-,TRBV7-2,TRBJ1-2,TGTGCCAGCAGCGACTTAGAACGGTTTTATTATGGCTACACCTTC,CASSDLERFYYGYTF
-,-,TRBV29-1,TRBJ2-1,TGCAGCGTTGATGTCCCCGGGGGTGTTAATGAGCAGTTCTTC,CSVDVPGGVNEQFF
-,TRBD2,TRBV7-9,TRBJ2-3,TGTGCCAGCAGCCGCTTAGCGGGGGGTGGAGATACGCAGTATTTT,CASSRLAGGGDTQYF
once,-,TRBV10-3,TRBJ2-7,TGTGCCACCCGAAAGGAGTACGAGCAGTACTTC,CATRKEYEQYF
-,TRBD1,TRBV5-1,TRBJ1-2,TGCGCCAGCAGCTTGAGACAGGGAGAAGGAGGCTACACCTTC,CASSLRQGEGGYTF
-,TRBD2,TRBV6-1,TRBJ2-5,TGTGCCAGCAGCCGGACTAGGACGGAGACCCAGTACTTC,CASSRTRTETQYF
-,-,TRBV6-5,TRBJ2-7,TGTGCCAGCAGTTACGCCCCTACCTACGAGCAGTACTTC,CASSYAPTYEQYF
-,TRBD1,TRBV5-1,TRBJ1-6,TGCGCCAGCAGCCCTGGACAGGTAGGGGCACCCCTCCACTTT,CASSPGQVGAPLHF
few,TRBD1,TRBV19,TRBJ2-7,TGTGCCAGTAACACCGGGACAGAGGACGAGCAGTACTTC,CASNTGTEDEQYF
-,-,TRBV18,TRBJ1-3,TGTGCCAGCTCACCATATAGTCCCCACTCTGGAAACACCATATATTTT,CASSPYSPHSGNTIYF
-,TRBD1,TRBV10-1,TRBJ2-1,TGCGCCAGCAGTTACGGGACAGAATACAATGAGCAGTTCTTC,CASSYGTEYNEQFF
-,-,TRBV20-1,TRBJ1-4,TGCAGTGCTAGTGAAGAGACAGTACTGTTTTTT,CSASEETVLFF
-,-,TRBV7-8,TRBJ1-1,TGTGCCAGCAGCTTATTGGTATCTTGGACAATTAAAGCTTTCTTT,CASSLLVSWTIKAFF
-,TRBD1,TRBV5-4,TRBJ1-4,TGTGCCAGCAGCAGAACAGGGGGCCAGGAAAAACTGTTTTTT,CASSRTGGQEKLFF
few,TRBD1,TRBV9,TRBJ1-2,TGTGCCAGCAACCAACAGGGGAGCTATGGCTACACCTTC,CASNQQGSYGYTF
few,-,TRBV2,TRBJ1-1,TGTGCCAGCAGGGTAGACAGAAACACTGAAGCTTTCTTT,CASRVDRNTEAFF
few,-,TRBV7-2,TRBJ1-2,TGTGCCAGCAGCTTAGGAAATGCGGGCGTCTATGGCTACACCTTC,CASSLGNAGVYGYTF
-,-,TRBV19,TRBJ1-5,TGTGCCAGTACGCCCCGCGGGGATAGCAATCAGCCCCAGCATTTT,CASTPRGDSNQPQHF
-,-,TRBV6-1,TRBJ2-1,TGTGCCAGCAGCAACATGCGGCAGGGGGGTGAGCAGTTCTTC,CASSNMRQGGEQFF
-,-,TRBV19,TRBJ2-3,TGTGCCAGTAGTATAGTGCGTGGTACGCAGTATTTT,CASSIVRGTQYF
-,-,TRBV12-5,TRBJ2-7,TGTGCTAGTGGTCCAAGCGCAGAGGGTTCCCTTGAGCAGTACTTC,CASGPSAEGSLEQYF
-,-,TRBV7-3,TRBJ1-1,TGTGCCAGCAGCTTACAGGCAGGGATGGCGACTGAAGCTTTCTTT,CASSLQAGMATEAFF
once,TRBD1,TRBV19,TRBJ1-5,TGTGCCAGTAGCGGGACAGGGCGTAATCAGCCCCAGCATTTT,CASSGTGRNQPQHF
-,-,TRBV7-9,TRBJ2-5,TGTGCCAGCAGCTTAGATCCGGGGGTAGAGACCCAGTACTTC,CASSLDPGVETQYF
-,-,TRBV4-2,TRBJ1-4,TGTGCCAGCAGCCCTCGGAGGGGCGAAAAACTGTTTTTT,CASSPRRGEKLFF
-,-,TRBV11-3,TRBJ2-7,TGTGCCAGCAGCTTCGGTAGCGGCCTGGTCTACGAGCAGTACTTC,CASSFGSGLVYEQYF
-,TRBD2,TRBV27,TRBJ2-5,TGTGCCAGCAGGCCCCTACTAGCGGGGGGATTAGAGACCCAGTACTTC,CASRPLLAGGLETQYF
-,-,TRBV30,TRBJ1-2,TGTGCCTGGAATTCAAGGGTAGGCCCGGGGGTGTATGGCTACACCTTC,CAWNSRVGPGVYGYTF
-,-,TRBV6-5,TRBJ1-1,TGTGCCAGCACCCACGGGGGGGGCCTGAACACTGAAGCTTTCTTT,CASTHGGGLNTEAFF
-,TRBD2,TRBV5-4,TRBJ2-5,TGTGCCAGCAGCTTAACTAGCGGGGGGGCCTGGGAGACCCAGTACTTC,CASSLTSGGAWETQYF
-,TRBD1,TRBV5-4,TRBJ2-2,TGTGCCAGCAGCTTTTGGCAGGGGGCGGGTACCGGGGAGCTGTTTTTT,CASSFWQGAGTGELFF
-,TRBD2,TRBV4-3,TRBJ2-3,TGCGCCAGCAGCCAAGTACTAGCGGGGGGGCCAGATACGCAGTATTTT,CASSQVLAGGPDTQYF